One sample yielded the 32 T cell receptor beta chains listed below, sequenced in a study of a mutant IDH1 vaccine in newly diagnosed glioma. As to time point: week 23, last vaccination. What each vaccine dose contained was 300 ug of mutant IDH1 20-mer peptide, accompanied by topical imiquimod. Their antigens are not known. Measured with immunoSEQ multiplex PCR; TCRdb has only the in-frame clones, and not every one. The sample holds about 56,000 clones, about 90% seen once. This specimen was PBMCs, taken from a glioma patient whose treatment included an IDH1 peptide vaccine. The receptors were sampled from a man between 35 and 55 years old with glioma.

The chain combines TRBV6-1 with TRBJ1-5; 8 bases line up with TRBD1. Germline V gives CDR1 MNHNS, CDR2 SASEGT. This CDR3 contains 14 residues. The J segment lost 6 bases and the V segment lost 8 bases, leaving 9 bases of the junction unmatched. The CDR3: CASSGQGDSQPQHF. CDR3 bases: TGTGCCAGCTCTGGACAGGGAGACAGTCAGCCCCAGCATTTT.

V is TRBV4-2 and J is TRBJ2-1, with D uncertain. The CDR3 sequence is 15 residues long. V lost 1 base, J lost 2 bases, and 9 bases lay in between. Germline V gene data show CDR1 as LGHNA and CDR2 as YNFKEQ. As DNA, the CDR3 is TGTGCCAGCAGCCAAGTGATAAGCGCCTACAATGAGCAGTTCTTC. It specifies CASSQVISAYNEQFF.

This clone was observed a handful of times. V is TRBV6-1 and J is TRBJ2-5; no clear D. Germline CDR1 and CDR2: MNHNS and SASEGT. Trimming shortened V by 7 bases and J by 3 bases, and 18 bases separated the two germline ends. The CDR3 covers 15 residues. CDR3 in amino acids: CASKSHPWGEETQYF. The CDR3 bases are TGTGCCAGCAAGAGCCACCCCTGGGGTGAAGAGACCCAGTACTTC.

The DNA of the CDR3 is TGTGCCAGTAGTATGACCCACAATGAGCAGTTCTTC. Translated, it gives CASSMTHNEQFF. The chain links TRBV19 to TRBJ2-1; D ambiguous. Germline CDR1 is LNHDA and CDR2 is SQIVND (reference sequence). There are 12 residues in the CDR3. The V and J ends lost 3 bases and 5 bases respectively, with 5 bases between them.

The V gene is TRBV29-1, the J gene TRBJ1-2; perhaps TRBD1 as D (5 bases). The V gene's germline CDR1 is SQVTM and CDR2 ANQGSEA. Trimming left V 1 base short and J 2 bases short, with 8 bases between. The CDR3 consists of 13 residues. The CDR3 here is CSVEGGPNYGYTF. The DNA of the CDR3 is TGCAGCGTTGAAGGGGGACCCAACTATGGCTACACCTTC.

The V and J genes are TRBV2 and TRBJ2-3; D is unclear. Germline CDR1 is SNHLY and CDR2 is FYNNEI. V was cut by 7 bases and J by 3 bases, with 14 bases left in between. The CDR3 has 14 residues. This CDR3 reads CASTRALGTDTQYF. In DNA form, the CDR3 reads TGTGCCAGCACCCGGGCCTTGGGGACAGATACGCAGTATTTT.

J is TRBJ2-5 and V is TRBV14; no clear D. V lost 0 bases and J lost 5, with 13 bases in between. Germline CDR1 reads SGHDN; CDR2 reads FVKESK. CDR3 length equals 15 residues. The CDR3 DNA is TGTGCCAGCAGCCAAGATGCAATTACAACGGAGACCCAGTACTTC. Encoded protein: CASSQDAITTETQYF. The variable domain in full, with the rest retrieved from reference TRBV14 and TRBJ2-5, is EAGVTQFPSHSVIEKGQTVTLRCDPISGHDNLYWYRRVMGKEIKFLLHFVKESKQDESGMPNNRFLAERTGGTYSTLKVQPAELEDSGVYFCASSQDAITTETQYFGPGTRLLVL.

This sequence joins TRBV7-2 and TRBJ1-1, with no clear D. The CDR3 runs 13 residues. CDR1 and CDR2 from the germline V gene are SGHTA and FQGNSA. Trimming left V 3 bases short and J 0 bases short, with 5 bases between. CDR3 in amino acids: CASSFSLNTEAFF. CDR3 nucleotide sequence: TGTGCCAGCAGCTTCAGCCTGAACACTGAAGCTTTCTTT.

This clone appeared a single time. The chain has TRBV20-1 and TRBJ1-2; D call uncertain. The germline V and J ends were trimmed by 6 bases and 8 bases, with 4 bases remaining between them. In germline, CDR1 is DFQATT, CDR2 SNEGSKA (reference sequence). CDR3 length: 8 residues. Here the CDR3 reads CSAGGYTF. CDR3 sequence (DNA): TGCAGTGCCGGGGGCTACACCTTC.

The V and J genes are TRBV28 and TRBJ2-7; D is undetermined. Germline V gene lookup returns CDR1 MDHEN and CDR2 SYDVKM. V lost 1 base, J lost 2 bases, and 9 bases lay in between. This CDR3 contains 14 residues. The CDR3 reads CASSLSVAAYEQYF. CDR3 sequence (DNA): TGTGCCAGCAGTTTATCTGTAGCAGCCTACGAGCAGTACTTC.

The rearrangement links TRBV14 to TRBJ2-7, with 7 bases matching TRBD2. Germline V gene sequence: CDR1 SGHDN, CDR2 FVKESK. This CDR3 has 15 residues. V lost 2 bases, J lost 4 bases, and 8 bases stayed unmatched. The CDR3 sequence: CASSQQGDGGYEQYF. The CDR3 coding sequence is TGTGCCAGCAGCCAACAGGGCGACGGGGGGTACGAGCAGTACTTC. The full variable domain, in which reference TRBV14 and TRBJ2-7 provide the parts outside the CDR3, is EAGVTQFPSHSVIEKGQTVTLRCDPISGHDNLYWYRRVMGKEIKFLLHFVKESKQDESGMPNNRFLAERTGGTYSTLKVQPAELEDSGVYFCASSQQGDGGYEQYFGPGTRLTVT.

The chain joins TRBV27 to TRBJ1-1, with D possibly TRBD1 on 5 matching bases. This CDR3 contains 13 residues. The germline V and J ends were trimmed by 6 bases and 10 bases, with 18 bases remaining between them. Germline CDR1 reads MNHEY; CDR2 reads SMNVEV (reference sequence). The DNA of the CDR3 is TGTGCCAGCAGGTCCCTTTTCGGGGCTCCAGCTTTCTTT. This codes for CASRSLFGAPAFF.

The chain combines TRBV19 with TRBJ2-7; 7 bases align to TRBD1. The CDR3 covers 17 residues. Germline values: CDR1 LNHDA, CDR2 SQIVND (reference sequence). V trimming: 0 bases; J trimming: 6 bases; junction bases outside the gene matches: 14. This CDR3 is CASSIDPRQGSSLEQYF. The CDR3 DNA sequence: TGTGCCAGTAGTATAGACCCCCGACAGGGTTCAAGCCTCGAGCAGTACTTC.

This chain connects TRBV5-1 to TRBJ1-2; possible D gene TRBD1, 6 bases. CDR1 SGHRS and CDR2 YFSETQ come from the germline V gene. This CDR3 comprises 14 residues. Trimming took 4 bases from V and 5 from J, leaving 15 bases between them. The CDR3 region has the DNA TGCGCCAGCAGCCTGTCGACAGGCACTTATGGCTACACCTTC. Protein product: CASSLSTGTYGYTF.

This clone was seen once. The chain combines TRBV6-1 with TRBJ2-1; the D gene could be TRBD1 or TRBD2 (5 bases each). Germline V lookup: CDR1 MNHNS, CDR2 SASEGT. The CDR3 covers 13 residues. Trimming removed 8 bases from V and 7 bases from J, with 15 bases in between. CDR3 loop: CASPDNRGNEQFF. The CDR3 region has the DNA TGTGCCAGCCCGGACAACCGGGGAAATGAGCAGTTCTTC.

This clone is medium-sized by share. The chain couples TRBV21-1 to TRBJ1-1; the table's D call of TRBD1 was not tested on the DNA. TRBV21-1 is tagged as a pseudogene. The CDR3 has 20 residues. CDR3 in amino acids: CASSKRGNRGGRPTNTEAFF. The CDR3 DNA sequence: TGTGCCAGCAGCAAAAGGGGTAACAGAGGGGGAAGGCCAACCAACACTGAAGCTTTCTTT.

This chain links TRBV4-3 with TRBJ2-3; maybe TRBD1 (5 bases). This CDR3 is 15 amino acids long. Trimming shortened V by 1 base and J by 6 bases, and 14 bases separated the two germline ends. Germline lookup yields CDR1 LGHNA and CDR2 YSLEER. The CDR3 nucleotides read TGCGCCAGCAGCCAAGGGACACTAAAGTTCGATACGCAGTATTTT. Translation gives CASSQGTLKFDTQYF.

The CDR3 DNA reads as TGTGCCAGCAGCTTACCGAATACGCAGTATTTT. The encoded protein is CASSLPNTQYF. V usage is TRBV7-2 and J usage is TRBJ2-3, with no clear D. CDR3 size: 11 residues. The ends were cut back, 2 bases at V and 7 bases at J, with 4 bases in the middle. Per germline, CDR1 SGHTA and CDR2 FQGNSA.

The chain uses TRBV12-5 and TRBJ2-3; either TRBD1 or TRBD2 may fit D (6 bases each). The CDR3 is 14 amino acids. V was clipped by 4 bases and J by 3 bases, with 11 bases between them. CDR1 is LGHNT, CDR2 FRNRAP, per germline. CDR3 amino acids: CASGSGALTDTQYF. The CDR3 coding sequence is TGTGCTAGTGGTTCGGGGGCGCTAACAGATACGCAGTATTTT. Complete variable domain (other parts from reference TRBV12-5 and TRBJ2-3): DARVTQTPRHKVTEMGQEVTMRCQPILGHNTVFWYRQTMMQGLELLAYFRNRAPLDDSGMPKDRFSAEMPDATLATLKIQPSEPRDSAVYFCASGSGALTDTQYFGPGTRLTVL.

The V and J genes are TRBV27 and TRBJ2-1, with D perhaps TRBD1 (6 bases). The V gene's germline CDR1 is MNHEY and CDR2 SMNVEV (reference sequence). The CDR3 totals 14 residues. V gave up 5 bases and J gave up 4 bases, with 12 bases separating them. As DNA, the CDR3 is TGTGCCAGCAGTCCAGGACAGATTTACAATGAGCAGTTCTTC. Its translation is CASSPGQIYNEQFF.

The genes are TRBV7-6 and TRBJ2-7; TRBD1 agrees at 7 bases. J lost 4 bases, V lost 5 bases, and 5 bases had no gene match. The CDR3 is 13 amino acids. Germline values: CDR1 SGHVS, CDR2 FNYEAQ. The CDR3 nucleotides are TGTGCCAGCAGCCACCAACAGGGGTACGAGCAGTACTTC. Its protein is CASSHQQGYEQYF. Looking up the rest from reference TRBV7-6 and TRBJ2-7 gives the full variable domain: GAGVSQSPRYKVTKRGQDVALRCDPISGHVSLYWYRQALGQGPEFLTYFNYEAQQDKSGLPNDRFSAERPEGSISTLTIQRTEQRDSAMYRCASSHQQGYEQYFGPGTRLTVT.

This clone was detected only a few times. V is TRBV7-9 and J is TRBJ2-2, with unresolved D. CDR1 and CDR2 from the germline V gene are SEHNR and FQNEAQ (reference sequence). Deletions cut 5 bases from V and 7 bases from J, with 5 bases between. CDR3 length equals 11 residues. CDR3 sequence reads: CASSPLGELFF. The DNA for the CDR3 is TGTGCCAGCAGCCCCCTCGGGGAGCTGTTTTTT.

CDR3 loop: CASSWGHFSNEKLFF. The DNA for the CDR3 is TGTGCCAGCAGCTGGGGACACTTTTCTAATGAAAAACTGTTTTTT. The chain couples TRBV5-8 to TRBJ1-4; the D gene is possibly TRBD1 (6 bases). V lost 3 bases and J 3 bases, leaving 12 bases between the germline ends. This CDR3 has 15 amino acids. Germline V CDR1 and CDR2: SGHTS, YDEGEE.

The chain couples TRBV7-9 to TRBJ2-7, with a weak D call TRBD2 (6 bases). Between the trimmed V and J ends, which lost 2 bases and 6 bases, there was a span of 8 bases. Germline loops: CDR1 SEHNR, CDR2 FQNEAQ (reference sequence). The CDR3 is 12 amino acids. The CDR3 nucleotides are TGTGCCAGCAGCTTACGGGGGTCCGAGCAGTACTTC. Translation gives CASSLRGSEQYF.

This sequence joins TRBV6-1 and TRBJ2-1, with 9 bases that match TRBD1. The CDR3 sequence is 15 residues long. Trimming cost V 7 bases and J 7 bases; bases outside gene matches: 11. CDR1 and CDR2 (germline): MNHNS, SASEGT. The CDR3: CASKTGGTGGNEQFF. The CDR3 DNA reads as TGTGCCAGCAAGACAGGGGGAACGGGCGGGAATGAGCAGTTCTTC.

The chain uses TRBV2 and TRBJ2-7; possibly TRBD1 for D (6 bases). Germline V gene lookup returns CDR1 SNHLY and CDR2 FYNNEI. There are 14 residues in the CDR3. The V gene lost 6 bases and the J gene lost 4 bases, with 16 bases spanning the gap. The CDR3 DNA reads TGTGCCAGCAGAGGGGCCAGGGGATTTTACGAGCAGTACTTC. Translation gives CASRGARGFYEQYF.

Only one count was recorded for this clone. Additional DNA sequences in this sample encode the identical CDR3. This CDR3 is CASSLQGGGYTF. The DNA of the CDR3 is TGTGCCAGCAGTTTGCAGGGAGGCGGCTACACCTTC. The chain has TRBV28 and TRBJ1-2; a weak D match, TRBD1 (5 bases). This CDR3 spans 12 amino acids. Trimming removed 3 bases from V and 8 bases from J, with 10 bases in between. Germline V gene lookup returns CDR1 MDHEN and CDR2 SYDVKM.

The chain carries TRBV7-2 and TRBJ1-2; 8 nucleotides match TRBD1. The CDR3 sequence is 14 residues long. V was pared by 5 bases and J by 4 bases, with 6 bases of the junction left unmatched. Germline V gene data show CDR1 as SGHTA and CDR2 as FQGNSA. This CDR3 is CASSNPGQAYGYTF. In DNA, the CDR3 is TGTGCCAGCAGCAACCCGGGACAGGCCTATGGCTACACCTTC. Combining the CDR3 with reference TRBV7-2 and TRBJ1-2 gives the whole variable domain GAGVSQSPSNKVTEKGKDVELRCDPISGHTALYWYRQSLGQGLEFLIYFQGNSAPDKSGLPSDRFSAERTGGSVSTLTIQRTQQEDSAVYLCASSNPGQAYGYTFGSGTRLTVV.

The CDR3 DNA reads as TGTGCCAGCAGTTACACTACGAACACTGAAGCTTTCTTT. This encodes CASSYTTNTEAFF. This chain connects TRBV11-3 to TRBJ1-1; the D is unclear. Germline assignment: CDR1 SGHNT and CDR2 YENEEA. The CDR3 covers 13 residues. V was clipped by 6 bases and J by 1 base, with 9 bases between them.

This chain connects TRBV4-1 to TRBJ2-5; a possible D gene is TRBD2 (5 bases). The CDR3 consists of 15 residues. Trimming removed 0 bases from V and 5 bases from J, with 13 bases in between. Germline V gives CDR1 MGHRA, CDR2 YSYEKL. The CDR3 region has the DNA TGCGCCAGCAGCCAAGAAGGACGGGAAAAGGAGACCCAGTACTTC. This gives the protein CASSQEGREKETQYF.

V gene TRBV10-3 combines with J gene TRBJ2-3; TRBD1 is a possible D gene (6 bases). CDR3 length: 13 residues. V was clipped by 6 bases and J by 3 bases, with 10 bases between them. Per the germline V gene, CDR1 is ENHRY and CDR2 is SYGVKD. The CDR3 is CAIRYRDTDTQYF. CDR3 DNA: TGTGCCATCAGATACAGGGATACAGATACGCAGTATTTT.

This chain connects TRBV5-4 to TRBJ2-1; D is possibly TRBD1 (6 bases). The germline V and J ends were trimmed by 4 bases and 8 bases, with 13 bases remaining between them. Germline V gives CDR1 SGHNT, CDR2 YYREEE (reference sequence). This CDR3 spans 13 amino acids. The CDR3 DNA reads TGTGCCAGCAGCCGGCAGGGGTCGGATGAGCAGTTCTTC. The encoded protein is CASSRQGSDEQFF.